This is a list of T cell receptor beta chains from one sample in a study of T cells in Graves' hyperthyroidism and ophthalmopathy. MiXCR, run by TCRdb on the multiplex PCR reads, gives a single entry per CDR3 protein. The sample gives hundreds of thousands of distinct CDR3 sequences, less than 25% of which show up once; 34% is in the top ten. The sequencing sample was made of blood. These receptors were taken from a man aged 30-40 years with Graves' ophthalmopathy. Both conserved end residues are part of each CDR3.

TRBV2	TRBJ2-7	CASRAGTSSYDEQYF
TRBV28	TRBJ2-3	CASSLGGSVSDTQYF
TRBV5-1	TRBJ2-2	CASSSTGTKNGGELFF
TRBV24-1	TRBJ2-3	CACPGREPDTQYF
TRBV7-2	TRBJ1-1	CASSLMGASRAEAFF
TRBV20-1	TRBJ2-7	CSARYGLAGDEQYF
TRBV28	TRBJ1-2	CASSFRPWGYTF
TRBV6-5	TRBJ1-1	CASSYSSGGRGPEAFF
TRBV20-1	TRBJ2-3	CSASKNFEGRLDTQYF
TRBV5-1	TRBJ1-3	CASSQTGNGNTIYF
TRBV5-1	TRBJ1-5	CASSLDGIGNQPQHF
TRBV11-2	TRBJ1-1	CASSYDRDLAEAFF
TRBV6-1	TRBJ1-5	CASSSQGVRQPQHF
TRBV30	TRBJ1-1	CAWNLGTEAFF
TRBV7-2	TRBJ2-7	CASSPFRGVGYEQYF
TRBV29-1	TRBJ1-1	CSVYRSGETEAFF
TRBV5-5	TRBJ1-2	CASSFSPFIMSTDYGYTF
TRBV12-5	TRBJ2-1	CASGWGTSGDEQFF
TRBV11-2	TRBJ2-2	CASSLWTRNGGELFF
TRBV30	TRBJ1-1	CAWSVPTSPEAFF
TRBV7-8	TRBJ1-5	CASSQEVGQPQHF
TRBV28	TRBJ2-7	CASSSPGGAAYEQYF
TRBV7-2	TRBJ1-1	CASGLRQEEAFF
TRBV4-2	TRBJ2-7	CASSMGSYEQYF
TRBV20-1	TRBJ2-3	CSARAPRGVVGTDTQYF
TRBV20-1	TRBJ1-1	CSASLPEAFF
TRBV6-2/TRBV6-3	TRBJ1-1	CASSPVEATEAFF
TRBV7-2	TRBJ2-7	CASSLEWVQGAGTYEQYF